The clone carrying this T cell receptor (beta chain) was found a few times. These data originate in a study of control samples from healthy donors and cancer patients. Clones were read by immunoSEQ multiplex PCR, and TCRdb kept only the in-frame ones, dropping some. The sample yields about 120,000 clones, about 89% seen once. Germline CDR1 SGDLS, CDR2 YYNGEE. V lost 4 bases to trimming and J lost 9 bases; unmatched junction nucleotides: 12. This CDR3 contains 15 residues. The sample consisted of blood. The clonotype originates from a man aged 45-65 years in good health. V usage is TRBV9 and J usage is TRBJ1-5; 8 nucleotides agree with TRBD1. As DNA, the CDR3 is TGTGCCAGCAGCCCTGGGGGACAGGTCCCCGGGCCCCAGCATTTT. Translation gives CASSPGGQVPGPQHF.